This T cell receptor (beta chain) was sequenced in a study of control samples from healthy donors and cancer patients (dated by TCRdb to 2020 to 2022). This clone was observed once. The clone's antigen remains unknown. No base quality information exists; no much larger clone differs at one position. The CDR3 sequence holds 17 residues, the cysteine and phenylalanine included. Just the 51-base CDR3 DNA is kept, in frame starting at base 1. The germline V gene (reference sequence) gives CDR1 as LNHDA and CDR2 as SQIVND. V is pared back by 4 bases and J by 2 bases, with 20 bases lying between the germline termini. Library construction relied on the immunoSEQ multiplex PCR assay. TCRdb retrieved this table from immuneACCESS and kept in-frame rearrangements only. Not all clones are present; in checked studies, unresolved V genes account for under half, and no reason is known for the remainder. The sample table lists approximately 160,000 clones, approximately 92% of them with a count of one. In total, the top ten clones hold over 3.5% of the sample.

This TCR came from a woman aged 55 to 70 in good health. Sequencing was performed on blood. Recombination linked TRBV19 to TRBJ1-2; there is no confident call for the D gene. The CDR3 region reads CASSSLHSGIYNYGYTF. The sequenced DNA is TGTGCCAGTAGTAGTCTCCACTCCGGGATTTACAACTATGGCTACACCTTC. Where the CDR3 stops, the reference TRBV19 and TRBJ1-2 genes take over; the full variable domain is DGGITQSPKYLFRKEGQNVTLSCEQNLNHDAMYWYRQDPGQGLRLIYYSQIVNDFQKGDIAEGYSVSREKKESFPLTVTSAQKNPTAFYLCASSSLHSGIYNYGYTFGSGTRLTVV.